This T cell receptor beta chain was recovered during a study of blood T cell repertoires in COVID-19. About the study: Nucleic acid was either cDNA or gDNA, and it came from T cells, B-cell-depleted T cells, or PBMCs.

Trimming cost V 6 bases and J 5 bases, with 8 bases left between them. This CDR3 region has 12 residues. In the original analysis: Reference gene primer amplification gave nucleated cell count estimates. The repertoire was sequenced with immunoSEQ multiplex PCR; TCRdb's copy has only in-frame clones and lacks some. V and J calls plus clone size are reproduced from that table; the DNA served to infer D and trimming. In the table there are under 450,000 clones, more than 75% of which are singletons. Cohorts were based on clinical histories the participants reported. Sequences were obtained from PBMCs or T cells enriched from blood (not recorded which). This clonotype was sampled from a woman aged 30 to 39 who had recovered from COVID-19. The chain recombines TRBV12-3 or TRBV12-4 with TRBJ1-5; D is unclear. The CDR3 loop is CASSRSDQPQHF. Written as DNA, the CDR3 is TGTGCCAGCAGCCGATCGGATCAGCCCCAGCATTTT.